The sequence of this T cell receptor beta chain was determined in a study of shared clonotypes between healthy human individuals. Samples underwent the assay at deep level. Clones were read by immunoSEQ multiplex PCR, and TCRdb kept only the in-frame ones, dropping some. This table holds 2 million to 3 million clones, 93% found once. This TCR derives from a young man in good health. Some clones in this sample may be carry-over from other donors' samples. The sequencing input was naive CD4+ T cells from PBMCs. Subset denoted: CD45RA+ positively selected.

CDR3 DNA: TGTGCCAGCAGTAAACTAGCGGGAGGGGGTGAGCAGTTCTTC. Amino acids: CASSKLAGGGEQFF. The V call is TRBV6-5, the J call TRBJ2-1; 13 bases are a match to TRBD2. The CDR3 contains 14 residues. V lost 5 bases to trimming and J lost 9 bases; unmatched junction nucleotides: 4. The V gene's germline CDR1 is MNHEY and CDR2 SVGAGI.